These 10 T cell receptor beta chains were all obtained from the same sample, sequenced in a study of blood T cell repertoires in COVID-19 (dated by TCRdb to the early 2020s). To prepare the library, the immunoSEQ multiplex PCR assay was applied. Here the immuneACCESS table is served through TCRdb, limited to in-frame sequences with V and J called. Missing clones are a known gap in these copies; in checked studies unresolved V genes cover under half, and the rest lacks a known reason. The sample includes about 280,000 clones, with approximately 85% observed a single time. Jointly, the top ten make up 8% to 13% of the sample. Sequencing was done on a sample of peripheral blood. Every receptor here comes from a woman between 70 and 85 years old with acute or convalescent COVID-19.

The CDR3 spells CSASFMNTEAFF. In DNA, the CDR3 is TGCAGTGCTAGTTTCATGAACACTGAAGCTTTCTTT. The chain recombines TRBV20-1 with TRBJ1-1; D remains ambiguous. The CDR3 consists of 12 residues. Germline values: CDR1 DFQATT, CDR2 SNEGSKA (reference sequence). Trimming removed 3 bases at V and 0 bases at J, with 5 bases between.

The chain links TRBV3-1 (or the pseudogene TRBV3-2) to TRBJ2-3, with 13 nucleotides matching TRBD2. Germline values: CDR1 LGHDT, CDR2 YNNKEL (reference sequence). J gave up 2 bases and V 8 bases, and 4 bases lay outside the gene matches. This CDR3 spans 15 amino acids. The CDR3 DNA reads TGTGCCAGCGCGACTAGCGGGGGGTCCACAGATACGCAGTATTTT. Amino acids: CASATSGGSTDTQYF.

V gene TRBV5-4 combines with J gene TRBJ1-4; TRBD1 matches at 7 bases. J was trimmed by 7 bases and V by 4 bases; bases with no gene match: 13. Germline CDR1 and CDR2: SGHNT and YYREEE (reference sequence). The CDR3 spans 16 residues. CDR3 amino acids: CASSPDREGFGEKLFF. The CDR3 nucleotides read TGTGCCAGCAGCCCTGACAGGGAAGGGTTCGGTGAAAAACTGTTTTTT.

The chain carries TRBV3-1 (or the pseudogene TRBV3-2) and TRBJ2-1; the match to TRBD2 covers 10 bases. Germline V lookup: CDR1 LGHDT, CDR2 YNNKEL (reference sequence). The V and J ends lost 0 bases and 10 bases, in that order; junction bases with no gene match: 6. This CDR3 is 15 amino acids long. This CDR3 reads CASSQETSGHREQFF. The CDR3 DNA is TGTGCCAGCAGCCAAGAGACTAGCGGGCATCGGGAGCAGTTCTTC.

V and J are TRBV20-1 and TRBJ1-5, with D possibly being TRBD1 (5 bases). The V gene's germline CDR1 is DFQATT and CDR2 SNEGSKA (reference sequence). The CDR3 spans 12 residues. V dropped 3 bases and J dropped 8 bases, with 11 bases sitting between them. The CDR3 sequence is CSASAGLEPQHF. CDR3 bases: TGCAGTGCTAGTGCAGGGTTGGAGCCCCAGCATTTT.

V usage is TRBV5-4 and J usage is TRBJ2-6, with D hard to call. The CDR3 runs to 14 residues. Trimming stripped 7 bases from V and 0 bases from J, with 8 bases between. Germline assignment: CDR1 SGHNT and CDR2 YYREEE (reference sequence). The CDR3 DNA follows: TGTGCCAGCTCCGCGGACTCTGGGGCCAACGTCCTGACTTTC. Translation gives CASSADSGANVLTF.

The chain recombines TRBV27 with TRBJ1-1; D gene ambiguous. Germline values: CDR1 MNHEY, CDR2 SMNVEV (reference sequence). There are 12 residues in the CDR3. V lost 6 bases, J lost 6 bases, and 11 bases lay in between. CDR3: CASRRGNSEAFF. The DNA for the CDR3 is TGTGCCAGCAGGAGAGGTAACTCTGAAGCTTTCTTT.

This chain uses TRBV27 with TRBJ2-1, with a possible D match to TRBD2 (6 bases). The CDR3 runs to 14 residues. CDR1 is MNHEY and CDR2 is SMNVEV in the germline V gene (reference sequence). V was cut by 7 bases and J by 5 bases, with 15 bases left in between. CDR3 region: CASNSGGANNEQFF. CDR3 nucleotide sequence: TGTGCCAGCAATTCAGGAGGGGCTAACAATGAGCAGTTCTTC.

The rearrangement uses TRBV5-1 and TRBJ1-1, with D hard to call. The CDR3 is 13 residues long. V was cut by 1 base and J by 4 bases, with 8 bases left in between. Germline-derived CDR1 and CDR2 are SGHRS and YFSETQ. The CDR3 region is CASSLPGVTEAFF. CDR3 DNA: TGCGCCAGCAGCTTGCCCGGGGTCACTGAAGCTTTCTTT.

This clone is a singleton in its sample. The chain has TRBV6-6 and TRBJ2-2, with D possibly being TRBD2 (7 bases). This CDR3 comprises 14 residues. Trimming took 7 bases from V and 6 from J, leaving 15 bases between them. CDR1 MNHNY and CDR2 SVGAGI come from the germline V gene (reference sequence). The CDR3 DNA reads TGTGCCAGCACCCTTAGGGGGGGGTCCGGGGAGCTGTTTTTT. Amino acids: CASTLRGGSGELFF.